These 23 T cell receptor beta chains share one sample of origin, sequenced in a study of beta chain features in type 1 diabetes. Broader study findings: Moderate yet significant TCRB CDR3 shortening was seen in Type 1 diabetes patients in all four CD4+ subsets.

Their recognized antigens are unknown. Every bit of the isolated RNA underwent reverse transcription, so sequencing read expressed TCRB transcripts. Clones were sequenced by immunoSEQ multiplex PCR, and TCRdb holds only the in-frame ones, with some missing. The sample lists hundreds of thousands of clones, more than 13% seen once, with roughly 0.04% in the top ten. Sequenced sample: naive CD4+ T cells from blood. The receptors originated from a man aged 18 to 29 with type 1 diabetes.

The table lists this clone with a count of one. The chain has TRBV11-1 and TRBJ2-7, with 9 bases matching TRBD1. The CDR3 runs to 15 residues. The ends lost 4 bases at V and 2 bases at J; junction bases unmatched: 6. Looked up from germline, CDR1 is SGHAT and CDR2 is FQDESV (reference sequence). DNA for the CDR3: TGTGCCAGCAGCTCTCCCGGGACAGGGCCCTACGAGCAGTACTTC. Its translation: CASSSPGTGPYEQYF.

This clone was seen a handful of times. The chain employs TRBV6-6 and TRBJ2-1; TRBD2 might be the D (5 bases). Trimming cost V 0 bases and J 7 bases, with 16 bases left between them. CDR3 length equals 16 residues. Looked up from germline, CDR1 is MNHNY and CDR2 is SVGAGI (reference sequence). The CDR3 DNA reads TGTGCCAGCAGTTACTCGAGATTGAGCCCGGGGAATGAGCAGTTCTTC. Amino acids: CASSYSRLSPGNEQFF.

This clone has only a few counts. The J gene is TRBJ1-1, the V gene TRBV5-1, with D maybe TRBD1 (6 bases). V lost 0 bases to trimming and J lost 5 bases, with 14 bases between them. CDR1 is SGHRS, CDR2 YFSETQ, per germline. This CDR3 has 15 amino acids. The CDR3 spells CASSLAQGRTTEAFF. The DNA for the CDR3 is TGCGCCAGCAGCTTGGCGCAGGGGAGGACGACTGAAGCTTTCTTT.

Of note for this clone: The sample holds other DNA sequences that translate to the same CDR3. The CDR3: CASSSQGSNQPQHF. For the CDR3, the DNA is TGTGCCAGCAGCTCTCAGGGGAGCAATCAGCCCCAGCATTTT. The chain has TRBV7-2 and TRBJ1-5, with D perhaps matching TRBD1 (6 bases). The CDR3 spans 14 residues. Germline lookup yields CDR1 SGHTA and CDR2 FQGNSA. Trimming removed 4 bases at V and 1 base at J, with 8 bases between.

The rearrangement uses TRBV5-4 and TRBJ2-6; D might be TRBD1 (6 bases). V was cut by 4 bases and J by 0 bases, with 11 bases left in between. The length of the CDR3 is 16 residues. In germline, CDR1 is SGHNT, CDR2 YYREEE (reference sequence). This CDR3 reads CASSEDRLSGANVLTF. The CDR3 nucleotides read TGTGCCAGCAGCGAGGACAGACTCTCTGGGGCCAACGTCCTGACTTTC. Combining the CDR3 with reference TRBV5-4 and TRBJ2-6 gives the whole variable domain ETGVTQSPTHLIKTRGQQVTLRCSSQSGHNTVSWYQQALGQGPQFIFQYYREEENGRGNFPPRFSGLQFPNYSSELNVNALELDDSALYLCASSEDRLSGANVLTFGAGSRLTVL.

This clone has just a few counts. The J gene is TRBJ1-4, the V gene TRBV7-9; D is unclear. Trimming took 5 bases from V and 2 from J, leaving 15 bases between them. CDR1 SEHNR and CDR2 FQNEAQ come from the germline V gene (reference sequence). The CDR3 consists of 16 residues. The CDR3 here is CASSRELSPTNEKLFF. The DNA for the CDR3 is TGTGCCAGCAGCCGGGAGCTATCCCCGACTAATGAAAAACTGTTTTTT.

The chain joins TRBV14 to TRBJ2-7; D is possibly TRBD1 (6 bases). The length of the CDR3 is 15 residues. The ends were cut back, 2 bases at V and 5 bases at J, with 16 bases in the middle. Germline-derived CDR1 and CDR2 are SGHDN and FVKESK. The CDR3 reads CASSQRGHRDHEQYF. The CDR3, as DNA: TGTGCCAGCAGCCAACGGGGACACCGAGACCACGAGCAGTACTTC.

The V gene is TRBV7-6, the J gene TRBJ2-1; D is uncertain. Trimming removed 5 bases from V and 4 bases from J, with 3 bases in between. Germline values: CDR1 SGHVS, CDR2 FNYEAQ. The CDR3 consists of 11 residues. CDR3 protein: CASSGYNEQFF. The CDR3 bases are TGTGCCAGCAGCGGGTACAATGAGCAGTTCTTC.

The sample holds a few counts of this clone. The V call is TRBV6-6, the J call TRBJ1-2; D is perhaps TRBD1 (6 bases). Trimming cost V 2 bases and J 6 bases, with 16 bases left between them. The CDR3 has 15 amino acids. Germline V gene lookup returns CDR1 MNHNY and CDR2 SVGAGI (reference sequence). CDR3 region: CASSYQGSGADGYTF. In nucleotides, the CDR3 is TGTGCCAGCAGTTACCAGGGGTCGGGCGCGGATGGCTACACCTTC.

The chain recombines TRBV27 with TRBJ1-2; TRBD1 agrees at 8 bases. Germline assignment: CDR1 MNHEY and CDR2 SMNVEV (reference sequence). This CDR3 has 14 residues. Unmatched junction bases numbered 9, after V lost 5 bases and J lost 7 bases. The CDR3 reads CASSSVDRVSGYTF. The DNA of the CDR3 is TGTGCCAGCAGTAGCGTGGACAGGGTCTCTGGCTACACCTTC.

The V call is TRBV7-2, the J call TRBJ2-1; D call uncertain. This CDR3 region has 15 residues. Trimming removed 6 bases from V and 1 base from J, with 13 bases in between. The germline V gene has CDR1 SGHTA and CDR2 FQGNSA. Written as DNA, the CDR3 is TGTGCCAGCAGTAGGCCCCCCGGGTCCTACAATGAGCAGTTCTTC. Translating it yields CASSRPPGSYNEQFF.

The chain's CDR3 is CASSLGDYYNEQFF. CDR3 bases: TGTGCCAGCAGCTTAGGGGACTACTACAATGAGCAGTTCTTC. The gene calls are TRBV11-2 and TRBJ2-1; TRBD2 matches at 7 bases. Germline CDR1 reads SGHAT; CDR2 reads FQNNGV. The trim removed 1 base at V and 3 bases at J, leaving 0 bases unmatched. The CDR3 consists of 14 residues.

This rearrangement joins TRBV5-4 to TRBJ2-5; TRBD1 matches at 9 bases. Germline-derived CDR1 and CDR2 are SGHNT and YYREEE (reference sequence). CDR3 length: 12 residues. V shed 10 bases and J 5 bases; nucleotides not matched to a gene: 6. This CDR3 is CAWTGEKETQYF. The CDR3 nucleotides read TGTGCCTGGACAGGGGAGAAGGAGACCCAGTACTTC.

The rearrangement joins TRBV28 to TRBJ2-7, with TRBD1 identical over 7 bases. The V gene's germline CDR1 is MDHEN and CDR2 SYDVKM. The J segment lost 5 bases and the V segment lost 1 base, leaving 8 bases of the junction unmatched. The CDR3 extends over 15 amino acids. The CDR3 nucleotides are TGTGCCAGCAGTTTATCCGTGACAGGGTTGGACGAGCAGTACTTC. Amino acid sequence: CASSLSVTGLDEQYF.

The table lists this clone with a few counts. The V call is TRBV4-2, the J call TRBJ1-5; D remains ambiguous. This CDR3 contains 16 residues. Trimming shortened V by 1 base and J by 0 bases, and 10 bases separated the two germline ends. The germline CDR1 and CDR2 sequences are LGHNA and YNFKEQ. The CDR3 protein is CASSQGQLNSNQPQHF. CDR3 nucleotides: TGTGCCAGCAGCCAAGGTCAGCTGAATAGCAATCAGCCCCAGCATTTT.

This chain's CDR3 is CAIRDYGETQYF. CDR3 in DNA: TGTGCCATCCGGGACTACGGTGAGACCCAGTACTTC. The chain uses TRBV10-3 and TRBJ2-5; 7 positions agree with TRBD2. J lost 5 bases, V lost 8 bases, and 5 bases had no gene match. The germline gives CDR1 ENHRY, CDR2 SYGVKD. This CDR3 spans 12 amino acids.

This chain links TRBV5-6 with TRBJ1-1; D is unresolved. V was pared by 4 bases and J by 0 bases, with 10 bases between. This CDR3 is built from 14 residues. Germline V CDR1 and CDR2: SGHDT, YYEEEE. This chain's CDR3 is CASSLHELNTEAFF. In DNA form, the CDR3 reads TGTGCCAGCAGCCTCCACGAGTTGAACACTGAAGCTTTCTTT. Full variable domain (outside the CDR3, taken from reference TRBV5-6 and TRBJ1-1): DAGVTQSPTHLIKTRGQQVTLRCSPKSGHDTVSWYQQALGQGPQFIFQYYEEEERQRGNFPDRFSGHQFPNYSSELNVNALLLGDSALYLCASSLHELNTEAFFGQGTRLTVV.

This clone occurred a few times. The chain carries TRBV30 and TRBJ1-2, with D unclear. V lost 2 bases and J 8 bases, leaving 12 bases between the germline ends. The CDR3 has 12 residues. CDR1 and CDR2 from the germline V gene are GTSNPN and SVGIG (reference sequence). CDR3 coding DNA: TGTGCCTGGAGTCCTGGGGTGTGGGGCTACACCTTC. It encodes CAWSPGVWGYTF.

This clone was counted a few times. V is TRBV5-6 and J is TRBJ2-2; D gene ambiguous. The germline CDR1 and CDR2 sequences are SGHDT and YYEEEE. Trimming shortened V by 3 bases and J by 4 bases, and 7 bases separated the two germline ends. The CDR3 consists of 13 residues. The CDR3 region is CASSSYFTGELFF. The DNA for the CDR3 is TGTGCCAGCAGCTCCTATTTCACCGGGGAGCTGTTTTTT. Complete variable domain (other parts from reference TRBV5-6 and TRBJ2-2): DAGVTQSPTHLIKTRGQQVTLRCSPKSGHDTVSWYQQALGQGPQFIFQYYEEEERQRGNFPDRFSGHQFPNYSSELNVNALLLGDSALYLCASSSYFTGELFFGEGSRLTVL.

This chain connects TRBV2 to TRBJ2-2; D gene uncertain. This CDR3 has 15 amino acids. CDR1 is SNHLY and CDR2 is FYNNEI in the germline V gene. V was trimmed by 6 bases and J by 1 base, leaving 12 bases between them. DNA for the CDR3: TGTGCCAGCAGCCAAAACTCGGGGAACACCGGGGAGCTGTTTTTT. It specifies CASSQNSGNTGELFF.

This clone was counted a few times. The chain couples TRBV29-1 to TRBJ2-7; 10 positions match TRBD2. Trimming removed 4 bases from V and 3 bases from J; junction bases left unmatched: 6. Germline V gene data show CDR1 as SQVTM and CDR2 as ANQGSEA. This CDR3 region has 14 residues. DNA for the CDR3: TGCAGCGTTGGGAAAGCGGGAGGGCTCTACGAGCAGTACTTC. It encodes CSVGKAGGLYEQYF.

The chain employs TRBV2 and TRBJ2-3; TRBD1 or TRBD2 may be the D gene (5 bases each). Germline V CDR1 and CDR2: SNHLY, FYNNEI. The CDR3 is 13 amino acids. V lost 8 bases, J lost 2 bases, and 11 bases lay in between. CDR3 DNA: TGTGCCAGCTCCTGGGACCTCACAGATACGCAGTATTTT. The encoded protein is CASSWDLTDTQYF.

Concerning this clone: Germline is not matched at one junction end, which may reflect a read error. The chain is built from TRBV6-1 and TRBJ2-7; TRBD1 matches at 11 bases. CDR1 MNHNS and CDR2 SASEGT come from the germline V gene. CDR3 size: 15 residues. CDR3: CASNHLGQGALTLLF. The CDR3 nucleotides read TGTGCCAGCAATCATTTAGGACAGGGGGCGCTTACTCTACTCTTC.